The clone carrying this T cell receptor (beta chain) was detected many times. What it binds is not known. This entry is derived from a study of regulatory T cells in long-lasting Graves disease. Overall study results and limits: TCR diversity was lower in persistent Graves' patients (versus newly diagnosed ones). Persistent cases favored TRBV28, TRBJ1-2 and TRBJ2-5.

Trimming took 3 bases from V and 8 from J, leaving 4 bases between them. Germline V CDR1 and CDR2: MDHEN, SYDVKM. This CDR3 spans 11 amino acids. Time point given: persistent/refractory GD, antithyroid drugs over 5 years with positive TRAb. From PBMCs, RNA was extracted and then used to make the TCR library. Arm-PCR of CDR3 regions and iRepertoire HTBI primers were used to build TCR beta libraries. TCRdb independently ran MiXCR on the multiplex PCR reads; one entry per CDR3 protein. The repertoire includes around 450,000 distinct CDR3 sequences, 20% to 25% of them detected once, and 7% to 9% sits in the top ten.

The specimen was peripheral blood mononuclear cells (PBMCs), collected when the disease was refractory, from a patient treated with antithyroid drugs. V gene TRBV28 combines with J gene TRBJ1-4; D call uncertain. The TCR originated in a female donor with Graves disease. Written as DNA, the CDR3 is TGTGCCAGCAGTTTCGAGGAAAAACTGTTTTTT. Protein product: CASSFEEKLFF.